The clone carrying this T cell receptor beta chain was picked up a small number of times. The antigen remains undetermined. Individual cDNA molecules received unique molecular identifiers during library preparation. TCRdb independently ran MiXCR on the 5' RACE reads; one entry per CDR3 protein. The profile shows around 60,000 distinct CDR3 sequences, approximately 12% of them singletons. The data are from a study of early T cells in non-severe SARS-CoV-2 infection. Study-wide context: Sequencing of bulk RNA from unsorted whole blood was done, without chain pairing.

Overall study results and limits: There was a bias toward anti-spike CD8 responses in VDJdb matching, which missed private and CD4 specificities.

In germline, CDR1 is LGHNA, CDR2 YNFKEQ. The CDR3 runs to 13 residues. The V end was cut by 4 bases, the J end by 2 bases, with 8 bases between. The J gene is TRBJ2-5, the V gene TRBV4-2; D is unresolved. The sequence was collected from an adult who was a healthcare worker with PCR-confirmed SARS-CoV-2 infection or an uninfected control (not recorded which). Sequenced sample: whole blood. The CDR3 bases are TGTGCCAGCAGCCCCGGTGAGCAAGAGACCCAGTACTTC. This translates into CASSPGEQETQYF.